This is a list of T cell receptor beta chains from one sample in a study of patients and donors after allogeneic stem cell transplantation. Each CDR3 protein gets one entry after TCRdb re-called the RT-PCR reads with MiXCR. The data show roughly 940,000 distinct CDR3 sequences, with roughly 18% seen just once and under 6.5% held by the top ten. The sample taken for sequencing was blood, either unsorted or a sorted T cell fraction (not recorded which). Receptors originate from a human donor who was either an allogeneic HSCT recipient or a stem cell or donor lymphocyte infusion donor (not recorded which). It is not recorded whose cells these are; they may come from a transplant donor. Each CDR3 is given with its conserved first and last residue. The order of the fields is D gene, V gene, clone size, J gene, CDR3 protein, CDR3 DNA. The D gene is left open where the match is weak. For some rows the clone size is stated as once, few or many, or as a class when expanded; others skip it.

D gene: TRBD1; V gene: TRBV7-9; clone size: .; J gene: TRBJ1-4; CDR3 protein: CASSIGQGTEKLFF; CDR3 DNA: TGTGCCAGCAGCATTGGACAGGGAACTGAAAAACTGTTTTTT
D gene: .; V gene: TRBV30; clone size: once; J gene: TRBJ1-3; CDR3 protein: CAWSVGGSGNTIYF; CDR3 DNA: TGTGCCTGGAGTGTAGGCGGCTCTGGAAACACCATATATTTT
D gene: TRBD2; V gene: TRBV27; clone size: .; J gene: TRBJ2-3; CDR3 protein: CASSFAGGPKDTQYF; CDR3 DNA: TGTGCCAGCAGTTTCGCGGGAGGGCCTAAAGATACGCAGTATTTT
D gene: TRBD1; V gene: TRBV6-1; clone size: .; J gene: TRBJ2-7; CDR3 protein: CASWDRGPYEQYF; CDR3 DNA: TGTGCCAGCTGGGACAGGGGACCCTACGAGCAGTACTTC
D gene: .; V gene: TRBV25-1; clone size: few; J gene: TRBJ1-1; CDR3 protein: CASRQDGGTEAFF; CDR3 DNA: TGTGCCAGCAGACAAGACGGAGGGACTGAAGCTTTCTTT
D gene: TRBD1; V gene: TRBV7-9; clone size: few; J gene: TRBJ2-7; CDR3 protein: CAGNSGTGGNEQYF; CDR3 DNA: TGTGCCGGCAACTCCGGGACAGGGGGCAACGAGCAGTACTTC
D gene: .; V gene: TRBV4-1; clone size: few; J gene: TRBJ2-6; CDR3 protein: CASSPTGSTGANVLTF; CDR3 DNA: TGCGCCAGCAGCCCAACCGGGAGCACTGGGGCCAACGTCCTGACTTTC
D gene: .; V gene: TRBV29-1; clone size: .; J gene: TRBJ1-5; CDR3 protein: CSVGPRGGQPQHF; CDR3 DNA: TGCAGCGTCGGACCTCGGGGTGGGCAGCCCCAGCATTTT
D gene: .; V gene: TRBV12-3/TRBV12-4; clone size: few; J gene: TRBJ1-2; CDR3 protein: CASRPHGVYGYTF; CDR3 DNA: TGTGCCAGCAGACCGCACGGGGTCTATGGCTACACCTTC
D gene: TRBD1; V gene: TRBV12-3/TRBV12-4; clone size: .; J gene: TRBJ1-1; CDR3 protein: CASISGTDEAFF; CDR3 DNA: TGTGCCAGCATCTCCGGGACAGATGAAGCTTTCTTT
D gene: TRBD1; V gene: TRBV6-2/TRBV6-3; clone size: few; J gene: TRBJ1-6; CDR3 protein: CASSYPWDRHSPLHF; CDR3 DNA: TGTGCCAGCAGTTACCCTTGGGACAGACATTCACCCCTCCACTTT
D gene: .; V gene: TRBV7-8; clone size: .; J gene: TRBJ2-1; CDR3 protein: CASSPPRDWGPNEQFF; CDR3 DNA: TGTGCCAGCAGCCCCCCCCGGGACTGGGGGCCCAATGAGCAGTTCTTC
D gene: TRBD1; V gene: TRBV7-9; clone size: .; J gene: TRBJ2-2; CDR3 protein: CASSLWTGRVGELFF; CDR3 DNA: TGTGCCAGCAGCTTATGGACAGGACGAGTCGGGGAGCTGTTTTTT
D gene: .; V gene: TRBV20-1; clone size: few; J gene: TRBJ2-7; CDR3 protein: CSVISRTAAYEQYF; CDR3 DNA: TGCAGCGTAATTAGTCGGACTGCCGCCTACGAGCAGTACTTC
D gene: .; V gene: TRBV29-1; clone size: .; J gene: TRBJ2-5; CDR3 protein: CSVPGPAKETQYF; CDR3 DNA: TGCAGCGTCCCGGGCCCCGCGAAAGAGACCCAGTACTTC
D gene: .; V gene: TRBV29-1; clone size: .; J gene: TRBJ1-1; CDR3 protein: CSAGRGFNTEAFF; CDR3 DNA: TGCAGCGCGGGCCGGGGATTTAACACTGAAGCTTTCTTT
D gene: .; V gene: TRBV7-2; clone size: few; J gene: TRBJ1-6; CDR3 protein: CASSRPGANSPLHF; CDR3 DNA: TGTGCCAGCTCCCGGCCGGGGGCGAACTCACCCCTCCACTTT